Sequencing of this T cell receptor (beta chain) was carried out in a study of T cells in Graves' hyperthyroidism and ophthalmopathy. Findings of the study overall: From stable hyperthyroidism, ophthalmopathy was set apart by a 13 V-J model.

TCR beta CDR3 regions were amplified from RNA. HTBI primers were employed in a first-round RT-PCR of the TCR CDR3. MiXCR, run by TCRdb on the multiplex PCR reads, gives a single entry per CDR3 protein. The table records 530,000 or so distinct CDR3 sequences, 46% of them present only once. In its sample, this clonotype was seen many times. The antigen remains unidentified. Researchers defined stable Graves' hyperthyroidism as no ophthalmopathy progression within 18 months. This sequence originates from a woman aged 18-30 years with Graves' hyperthyroidism. Specimen: peripheral blood or thyroid tissue (not recorded which).

The CDR3 nucleotides are TGTGCCAGCAGCTTAGAGATCAGGGTCCAGGCGACCTACGAGCAGTACTTC. Amino acids: CASSLEIRVQATYEQYF. The genes are TRBV7-2 and TRBJ2-7; a weak D match, TRBD1 (5 bases). CDR1 and CDR2 (germline): SGHTA, FQGNSA. The CDR3 spans 17 residues. V lost 1 base and J 2 bases, leaving 18 bases between the germline ends.